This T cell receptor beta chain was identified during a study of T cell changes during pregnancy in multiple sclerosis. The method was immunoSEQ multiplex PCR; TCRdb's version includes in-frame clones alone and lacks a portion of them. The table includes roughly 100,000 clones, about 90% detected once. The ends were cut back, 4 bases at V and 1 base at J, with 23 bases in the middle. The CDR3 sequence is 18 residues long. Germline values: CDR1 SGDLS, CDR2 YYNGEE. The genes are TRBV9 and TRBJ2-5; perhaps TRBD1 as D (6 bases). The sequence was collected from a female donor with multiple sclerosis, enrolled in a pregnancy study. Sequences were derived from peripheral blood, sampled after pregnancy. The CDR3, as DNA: TGTGCCAGCAGCCCCACGGGACACTTCGCCCTAGTCCAAGAGACCCAGTACTTC. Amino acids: CASSPTGHFALVQETQYF.